A single sample is the source of the 27 T cell receptor beta chains below, sequenced in a study of T-cell memory formation after mild COVID-19. TCRdb itself ran the 5' RACE reads through MiXCR, one entry per CDR3 protein. In the table there are roughly 190,000 distinct CDR3 sequences, over 9.5% of which are singletons. Sequencing was done on a sample of PBMCs or a T cell subset sorted from them (not recorded which). These receptors all come from a man between 18 and 35 years old who had mild COVID-19 (a few samples of this study predate the infection). Cell type and time point are not known.

This rearrangement joins TRBV10-2 to TRBJ2-5, with 8 positions matching TRBD1. V lost 6 bases, J lost 1 base, and 10 bases stayed unmatched. This CDR3 contains 16 residues. Looked up from germline, CDR1 is WSHSY and CDR2 is SAAADI. CDR3 coding DNA: TGCGCCAGCAGCCCTGGACAGGGCCGCACCCAAGAGACCCAGTACTTC. Its translation: CASSPGQGRTQETQYF.

This chain links TRBV18 with TRBJ1-2; 8 nucleotides align to TRBD1. The CDR3 is 16 residues long. Per germline, CDR1 KGHSH and CDR2 LQKENI. V dropped 2 bases and J dropped 8; count of bases not matched to a gene: 13. CDR3 sequence reads: CASSPSIGTGGEGYTF. In DNA form, the CDR3 reads TGTGCCAGCTCACCATCCATCGGGACAGGAGGCGAAGGCTACACCTTC. The variable domain in full, with the rest retrieved from reference TRBV18 and TRBJ1-2, is NAGVMQNPRHLVRRRGQEARLRCSPMKGHSHVYWYRQLPEEGLKFMVYLQKENIIDESGMPKERFSAEFPKEGPSILRIQQVVRGDSAAYFCASSPSIGTGGEGYTFGSGTRLTVV.

The V and J genes are TRBV5-1 and TRBJ2-2; TRBD1 is a possible D gene (5 bases). Between the trimmed V and J ends, which lost 2 bases and 6 bases, there was a span of 8 bases. Germline V gene data show CDR1 as SGHRS and CDR2 as YFSETQ. The length of the CDR3 is 13 residues. In nucleotides, the CDR3 is TGCGCCAGCAGCTTTCCAGGGCCCGGGGAGCTGTTTTTT. This gives the protein CASSFPGPGELFF.

The V and J genes are TRBV14 and TRBJ2-4, with a possible D match to TRBD2 (5 bases). Deletions cut 1 base from V and 6 bases from J, with 7 bases between. Germline CDR1 is SGHDN and CDR2 is FVKESK. The CDR3 runs to 13 residues. For the CDR3, the DNA is TGTGCCAGCAGCCAAGCCGGGGTAAACATTCAGTACTTC. Its translation: CASSQAGVNIQYF.

The CDR3, as DNA: TGTGCCAGCAGACCACTAGCGAACACCGGGGAGCTGTTTTTT. Amino acid sequence: CASRPLANTGELFF. The chain is built from TRBV27 and TRBJ2-2; the D gene is possibly TRBD2 (5 bases). The CDR3 spans 14 residues. The V and J ends lost 6 bases and 0 bases respectively, with 8 bases between them. CDR1 and CDR2 (germline): MNHEY, SMNVEV (reference sequence).

There are a few counts of this clonotype. The rearrangement joins TRBV28 to TRBJ2-3; TRBD1 matches 8 bases. J was trimmed by 4 bases and V by 6 bases; bases with no gene match: 12. This CDR3 region has 16 residues. CDR1 MDHEN and CDR2 SYDVKM come from the germline V gene. This CDR3 is CASRTYMTGAADTQYF. The CDR3 DNA sequence: TGTGCCAGCAGAACCTATATGACAGGGGCGGCAGATACGCAGTATTTT.

This chain links TRBV5-1 with TRBJ2-5, with 9 bases fitting TRBD2. The CDR3 totals 16 residues. Germline CDR1 SGHRS, CDR2 YFSETQ. Trimming took 6 bases from V and 4 from J; bases not matched to a gene: 13. In nucleotides, the CDR3 is TGCGCCAGCAAACCGGTCGCGGGGGGGGCCCGAGAGACCCAGTACTTC. Amino acids: CASKPVAGGARETQYF.

V gene TRBV28 combines with J gene TRBJ1-4; 9 bases agree with TRBD1. This CDR3 spans 14 amino acids. The germline gives CDR1 MDHEN, CDR2 SYDVKM. The trim removed 6 bases at V and 12 bases at J, leaving 11 bases unmatched. The CDR3 protein is CASSMTGGREELFF. CDR3 nucleotide sequence: TGTGCCAGCAGCATGACAGGGGGTCGGGAAGAACTGTTTTTT. Full variable domain (rest looked up from reference TRBV28 and TRBJ1-4): DVKVTQSSRYLVKRTGEKVFLECVQDMDHENMFWYRQDPGLGLRLIYFSYDVKMKEKGDIPEGYSVSREKKERFSLILESASTNQTSMYLCASSMTGGREELFFGSGTQLSVL.

The V and J genes are TRBV7-2 and TRBJ2-3, with 10 bases lining up with TRBD1. This CDR3 is built from 17 residues. Germline-derived CDR1 and CDR2 are SGHTA and FQGNSA. V lost 5 bases and J lost 0; bases outside the gene matches: 8. The CDR3, as DNA: TGTGCCAGCAGCCGAGCCCCGGGACAGGGGAGCACAGATACGCAGTATTTT. Translated, it gives CASSRAPGQGSTDTQYF.

This clonotype was seen at least ten times. The rearrangement links TRBV3-1 to TRBJ2-5, with 8 bases lining up with TRBD2. The germline V gene encodes CDR1 LGHDT and CDR2 YNNKEL (reference sequence). CDR3 length equals 13 residues. The V and J ends lost 4 bases and 5 bases, in that order; junction bases with no gene match: 3. The CDR3 region is CASSLRLAETQYF. As DNA, the CDR3 is TGTGCCAGCAGCCTTCGACTAGCGGAGACCCAGTACTTC.

Many counts were recorded for this clonotype. The V call is TRBV7-3, the J call TRBJ2-1, with TRBD2 matching 10 bases. The CDR3 loop spans 15 amino acids. Per the germline V gene, CDR1 is SGHTA and CDR2 is FQGTGA. The trim removed 4 bases at V and 5 bases at J, leaving 5 bases unmatched. CDR3 bases: TGTGCCAGCAGCTCGTTAGCGGGGGGTAACAATGAGCAGTTCTTC. As protein: CASSSLAGGNNEQFF.

This chain connects TRBV5-1 to TRBJ1-6; no firm D call. V lost 2 bases and J lost 7, with 13 bases in between. Germline V gene data show CDR1 as SGHRS and CDR2 as YFSETQ. The CDR3 totals 15 residues. The CDR3 bases are TGCGCCAGCAGCTTTAGGACGCTTGGAAATTCACCCCTCCACTTT. Translation: CASSFRTLGNSPLHF.

A few counts support this clonotype. CDR3: CASSSVQGAKTQYF. The DNA for the CDR3 is TGTGCCAGCAGCTCTGTCCAGGGGGCGAAGACCCAGTACTTC. The chain is built from TRBV5-6 and TRBJ2-5; 8 bases align to TRBD1. J was trimmed by 6 bases and V by 3 bases; bases with no gene match: 7. CDR3 size: 14 residues. Germline assignment: CDR1 SGHDT and CDR2 YYEEEE.

The sample holds a few counts of this clonotype. The chain couples TRBV12-3 or TRBV12-4 to TRBJ2-5; 9 nucleotides agree with TRBD2. This CDR3 is built from 15 residues. The J segment lost 7 bases and the V segment lost 5 bases, leaving 11 bases of the junction unmatched. CDR3 loop: CASSPLAGGLGTQYF. Written as DNA, the CDR3 is TGTGCCAGCAGTCCCTTGGCGGGGGGGTTGGGGACCCAGTACTTC.

In its sample, this clonotype was seen a few times. This CDR3 reads CASSTFQGAGELFF. The CDR3 bases are TGTGCCAGCAGTACCTTCCAGGGTGCCGGGGAGCTGTTTTTT. V and J are TRBV6-2 or TRBV6-3 and TRBJ2-2; D is perhaps TRBD1 (5 bases). Trimming removed 5 bases at V and 6 bases at J, with 13 bases between. This CDR3 region has 14 residues. Germline V lookup: CDR1 MNHEY, CDR2 SVGEGT.

The table lists this clonotype with a few counts. The rearrangement uses TRBV7-9 and TRBJ1-4; D is uncertain. Trimming took off 1 base at V and 0 bases at J, with 6 bases between the two ends. The CDR3 has 15 amino acids. Germline V gives CDR1 SEHNR, CDR2 FQNEAQ (reference sequence). CDR3 nucleotide sequence: TGTGCCAGCAGCTTAGACAGCTCAACTAATGAAAAACTGTTTTTT. As protein: CASSLDSSTNEKLFF.

This clonotype has more than one count but fewer than ten. The chain couples TRBV7-8 to TRBJ2-1, with 10 bases identical to TRBD2. The CDR3 has 14 amino acids. Germline values: CDR1 SGHVS, CDR2 FQNEAQ. Germline trimming cut 6 bases from V and 10 bases from J; bases unmatched to any gene: 9. CDR3 DNA: TGTGCCAGCAGAGGTTTAGCGGGGGGCCAAGAGCAGTTCTTC. Protein: CASRGLAGGQEQFF. Full variable domain (remainder filled in from reference TRBV7-8 and TRBJ2-1): GAGVSQSPRYKVAKRGQDVALRCDPISGHVSLFWYQQALGQGPEFLTYFQNEAQLDKSGLPSDRFFAERPEGSVSTLKIQRTQQEDSAVYLCASRGLAGGQEQFFGPGTRLTVL.

J is TRBJ2-7 and V is TRBV2; D gene ambiguous. Trimming cost V 4 bases and J 3 bases, with 7 bases left between them. CDR1 and CDR2 (germline): SNHLY, FYNNEI. This CDR3 comprises 12 residues. The CDR3 bases are TGTGCCAGCAGTGTTTCCAGCTACGAGCAGTACGTC. It encodes CASSVSSYEQYV.

This clonotype appeared a few times. The chain has TRBV6-2 or TRBV6-3 and TRBJ2-7; D possibly corresponds to TRBD1 (6 bases). The CDR3 is 15 residues long. With 6 bases removed from V and 3 bases from J, the gap between germline ends came to 18 bases. The germline V gene encodes CDR1 MNHEY and CDR2 SVGEGT. CDR3 region: CASSRLQGPNYEQYF. The CDR3 DNA reads as TGTGCCAGCAGCCGGCTTCAGGGGCCAAACTACGAGCAGTACTTC.

At least ten counts were recorded for this clonotype. The chain combines TRBV5-4 with TRBJ1-1; D possibly corresponds to TRBD1 (5 bases). Germline CDR1 SGHNT, CDR2 YYREEE (reference sequence). The CDR3 sequence is 15 residues long. V lost 2 bases, J lost 0 bases, and 11 bases lay in between. CDR3 sequence (DNA): TGTGCCAGCAGCTTTGTTCAGGGATTGAACACTGAAGCTTTCTTT. Translation gives CASSFVQGLNTEAFF.

This clonotype was seen only a few times. This chain links TRBV12-3 or TRBV12-4 with TRBJ2-4, with D perhaps TRBD1 or TRBD2 (5 bases each). This CDR3 region has 15 residues. Trimming cost V 2 bases and J 1 base, with 9 bases left between them. The CDR3 spells CASSLRGPAKNIQYF. In nucleotides, the CDR3 is TGTGCCAGCAGTTTAAGGGGACCGGCCAAAAACATTCAGTACTTC.

V usage is TRBV2 and J usage is TRBJ1-1; 7 nucleotides match TRBD1. The J segment lost 9 bases and the V segment lost 1 base, leaving 5 bases of the junction unmatched. Germline assignment: CDR1 SNHLY and CDR2 FYNNEI. This CDR3 has 13 residues. CDR3 in DNA: TGTGCCAGCAGTGAAGAGACAGGGATTAAAGCTTTCTTT. As protein: CASSEETGIKAFF.

In DNA, the CDR3 is TGTGCCAGCAGGCAGACCGGGGGGATGAATGAGCAGTTCTTC. Its translation is CASRQTGGMNEQFF. V gene TRBV6-2 or TRBV6-3 combines with J gene TRBJ2-1; TRBD2 agrees at 7 bases. Trimming removed 6 bases from V and 7 bases from J; junction bases left unmatched: 9. Per germline, CDR1 MNHEY and CDR2 SVGEGT. This CDR3 contains 14 residues.

This clonotype appeared once. V usage is TRBV15 and J usage is TRBJ2-7; possible D gene TRBD2, 6 bases. Germline CDR1 is LNHNV and CDR2 is YYDKDF (reference sequence). Trimming cost V 1 base and J 5 bases, with 12 bases left between them. The CDR3 consists of 14 residues. The CDR3 DNA sequence: TGTGCCACCAGCAGAGTAAGAGAGCGGGACGAGCAGTACTTC. Its protein is CATSRVRERDEQYF.

CDR3 DNA sequence: TGTGCCAGCAGTTACGACAGTGCCGGCTCTGGCTACACCTTC. Translating it yields CASSYDSAGSGYTF. This chain joins TRBV6-5 and TRBJ1-2; D is possibly TRBD1 (5 bases). Germline V gives CDR1 MNHEY, CDR2 SVGAGI. Deletions cut 2 bases from V and 7 bases from J, with 14 bases between. There are 14 residues in the CDR3.

This clonotype showed up just a few times. The CDR3 bases are TGCGCCAGCAGCCAAGGACCAGCGGGACAAGAGACCCAGTACTTC. Encoded protein: CASSQGPAGQETQYF. The gene calls are TRBV4-1 and TRBJ2-5; TRBD2 agrees at 7 bases. CDR1 MGHRA and CDR2 YSYEKL come from the germline V gene. This CDR3 is built from 15 residues. V lost 1 base, J lost 2 bases, and 4 bases stayed unmatched.

This clonotype has a single count. The gene calls are TRBV9 and TRBJ2-2; possible D gene TRBD1, 5 bases. The V end was cut by 2 bases, the J end by 2 bases, with 10 bases between. This CDR3 has 15 residues. The germline V gene encodes CDR1 SGDLS and CDR2 YYNGEE. This chain's CDR3 is CASSVLGVNTGELFF. Written as DNA, the CDR3 is TGTGCCAGCAGCGTCTTAGGGGTCAACACCGGGGAGCTGTTTTTT.